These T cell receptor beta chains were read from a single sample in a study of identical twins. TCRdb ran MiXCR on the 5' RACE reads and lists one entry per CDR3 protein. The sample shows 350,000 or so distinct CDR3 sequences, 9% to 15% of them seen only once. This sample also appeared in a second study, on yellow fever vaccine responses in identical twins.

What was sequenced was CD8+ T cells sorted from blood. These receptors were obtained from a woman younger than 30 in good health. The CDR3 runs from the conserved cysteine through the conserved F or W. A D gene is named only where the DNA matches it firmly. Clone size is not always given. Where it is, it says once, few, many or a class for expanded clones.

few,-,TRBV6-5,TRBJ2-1,TGTGCCAGCAGTTACTACGGGACCCTAGGTGAGCAGTTCTTC,CASSYYGTLGEQFF
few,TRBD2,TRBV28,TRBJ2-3,TGTGCCACCACGGAACTAGCGGGAGGCGGGTATACGCAGTATTTT,CATTELAGGGYTQYF
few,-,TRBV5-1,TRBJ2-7,TGCGCCAGCAGCCCCGAGGACCGGGATCGCTACGAGCAGTACTTC,CASSPEDRDRYEQYF
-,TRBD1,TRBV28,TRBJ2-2,TGTGCCAGCAGCGACATTGACAGGGGGCTAGGGGAGCTGTTTTTT,CASSDIDRGLGELFF
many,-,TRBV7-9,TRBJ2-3,TGTGCCAGCAGCGTTTTCGGGCAGGGTGAGCCCACAGATACGCAGTATTTT,CASSVFGQGEPTDTQYF
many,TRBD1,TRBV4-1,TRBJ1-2,TGCGCCAGCAGCCAAGATTCGACAGGGAATGGCTACACCTTC,CASSQDSTGNGYTF
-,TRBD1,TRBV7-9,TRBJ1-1,TGTGCCAGCAGCTTAGGACCCGGGACAGCTGGGGGCACTGAAGCTTTCTTT,CASSLGPGTAGGTEAFF
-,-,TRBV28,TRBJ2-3,TGTGCCAGCAGTTCGCCGGACAGCACAGATACGCAGTATTTT,CASSSPDSTDTQYF
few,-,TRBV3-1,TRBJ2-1,TGTGCCAGCAGCCAAGAAGGAGCGCTGGGGAGCTCCTACAATGAGCAGTTCTTC,CASSQEGALGSSYNEQFF
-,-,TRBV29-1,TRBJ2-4,TGCAGCGTTGAAGATGTCGGAAGACTAGCCAAAAACATTCAGTACTTC,CSVEDVGRLAKNIQYF
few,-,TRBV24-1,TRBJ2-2,TGTGCCACCAGTGGGAATTGGGGTACCGGGGAGCTGTTTTTT,CATSGNWGTGELFF
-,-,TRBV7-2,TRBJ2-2,TGTGCCAGCAGCCTAAATCGGGTACGGGAGCCGTTTTTT,CASSLNRVREPFF
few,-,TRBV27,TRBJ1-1,TGTGCCAGCAGTTGGGGGATGAACACTGAAGCTTTCTTT,CASSWGMNTEAFF
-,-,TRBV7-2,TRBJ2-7,TGTGCCAGCAGCTTAGATGGTTTTAGCGGATACTACGAGCAGTACTTC,CASSLDGFSGYYEQYF
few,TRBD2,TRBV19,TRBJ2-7,TGTGCCAGTAGTACATCAGGGACTAGCGCCTCCTACGAGCAGTACTTC,CASSTSGTSASYEQYF
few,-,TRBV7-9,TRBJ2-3,TGTGCCAGCAGCTTTAGCTGGGAGCGGCTCACAGATACGCAGTATTTT,CASSFSWERLTDTQYF
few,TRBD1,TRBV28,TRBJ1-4,TGTGCCAGCAGTTTAAGGGGGCAGCGCCGTGAAAAACTGTTTTTT,CASSLRGQRREKLFF
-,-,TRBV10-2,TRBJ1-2,TGCGCCAGCACCCCCCGGGTATCCTATGGCTACACCTTC,CASTPRVSYGYTF
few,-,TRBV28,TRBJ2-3,TGTGCCAGCAGTTTAGGAGGCACCAACACAGATACGCAGTATTTT,CASSLGGTNTDTQYF
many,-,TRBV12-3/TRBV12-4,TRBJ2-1,TGTGCCAGCACCCTTGGGGCTAGCTACAATGAGCAGTTCTTC,CASTLGASYNEQFF
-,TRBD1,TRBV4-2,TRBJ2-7,TGTGCCAGCAGCGGGGTCGGACAGGGAGGCTCCTACGAGCAGTACTTC,CASSGVGQGGSYEQYF
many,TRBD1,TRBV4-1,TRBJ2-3,TGCGCCAGCAGCCGGGACAGCTCTATCACAGATACGCAGTATTTT,CASSRDSSITDTQYF
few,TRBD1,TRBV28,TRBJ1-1,TGTGCCAGCAGTCAAGAACAGGGGGCCATGAACACTGAAGCTTTCTTT,CASSQEQGAMNTEAFF
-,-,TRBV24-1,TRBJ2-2,TGTGCCAACAGTGACCGTGAGGGGCCCGGGGAGCTGTTTTTT,CANSDREGPGELFF
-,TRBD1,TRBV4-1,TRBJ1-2,TGCGCCAGCAGCCCGGGACAGGGCAATAACTATGGCTACACCTTC,CASSPGQGNNYGYTF
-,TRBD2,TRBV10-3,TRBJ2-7,TGTGCCATCAGTGAAACTAGCGGGAGATGGTACGAGCAGTACTTC,CAISETSGRWYEQYF
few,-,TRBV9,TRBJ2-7,TGTGCCAGCAGCGTAGTGGATTACGAGCAGTACTTC,CASSVVDYEQYF
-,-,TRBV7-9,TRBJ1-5,TGTGCCAGCAGCTTGAACAATCAGCCCCAGCATTTT,CASSLNNQPQHF
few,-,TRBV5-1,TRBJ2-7,TGCGCCAGCAGCTCGGACGAACCTACCTACGAGCAGTACTTC,CASSSDEPTYEQYF
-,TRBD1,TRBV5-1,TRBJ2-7,TGCGCCAGCAGCTTCTCCCCGGACAGGTCCTCCTACGAGCAGTACTTC,CASSFSPDRSSYEQYF